Below are 9 T cell receptor beta chains sequenced from a single sample in a study of blood T cells in healthy people across ages. With a J-beta primer mix and a sample-barcoded 5' primer, a second PCR ran 7 to 11 cycles. TCRdb processed the 5' RACE reads anew with MiXCR; each CDR3 protein has one entry. Altogether 800,000 to 1,300,000 distinct CDR3 sequences are present, about 25% being singletons, with the ten largest covering approximately 0.71%. The sample also formed part of further work on T cells of mothers and their children.

The sequenced material came from blood. These receptors were collected from a girl aged 2 to 9 in good health.

The chain has TRBV27 and TRBJ2-1; D is possibly TRBD1 (5 bases). Per germline, CDR1 MNHEY and CDR2 SMNVEV (reference sequence). The V gene lost 7 bases and the J gene lost 5 bases, with 21 bases spanning the gap. The CDR3 loop spans 16 amino acids. The CDR3 region is CASKELFRVGHNEQFF. Here the CDR3 DNA reads TGTGCCAGCAAGGAACTATTCAGGGTGGGTCACAATGAGCAGTTCTTC.

The rearrangement links TRBV29-1 to TRBJ2-5; perhaps D is TRBD1 or TRBD2 (6 bases each). The V gene lost 6 bases and the J gene lost 5 bases, with 16 bases spanning the gap. Looked up from germline, CDR1 is SQVTM and CDR2 is ANQGSEA. This CDR3 spans 13 amino acids. CDR3 in amino acids: CSVDEGGRETQYF. The CDR3 bases are TGCAGCGTCGATGAGGGGGGCCGGGAGACCCAGTACTTC.

This clonotype occurred a few times. The chain combines TRBV27 with TRBJ1-6; TRBD1 matches at 7 bases. The J segment lost 9 bases and the V segment lost 3 bases, leaving 5 bases of the junction unmatched. This CDR3 spans 14 amino acids. Germline V gene lookup returns CDR1 MNHEY and CDR2 SMNVEV (reference sequence). Here the CDR3 DNA reads TGTGCCAGCAGTTTCGGAACAGGGGTTTCACCCCTCCACTTT. It is translated as CASSFGTGVSPLHF.

This clonotype showed up just a few times. This chain joins TRBV15 and TRBJ2-5, with TRBD2 identical over 9 bases. After removal of 5 bases from V and 5 bases from J, the junction contained 9 bases not matched to a gene. The germline V gene encodes CDR1 LNHNV and CDR2 YYDKDF (reference sequence). CDR3 length: 15 amino acids. For the CDR3, the DNA is TGTGCCACCAGCCGAAGATCCAGCGGGAGGGAGACCCAGTACTTC. Its translation: CATSRRSSGRETQYF. The full variable domain, its missing parts supplied by reference TRBV15 and TRBJ2-5, is DAMVIQNPRYQVTQFGKPVTLSCSQTLNHNVMYWYQQKSSQAPKLLFHYYDKDFNNEADTPDNFQSRRPNTSFCFLDIRSPGLGDTAMYLCATSRRSSGRETQYFGPGTRLLVL.

This clonotype has only a few counts. J is TRBJ2-5 and V is TRBV12-3 or TRBV12-4; D may be TRBD2 (6 bases). V was trimmed by 5 bases and J by 7 bases, leaving 20 bases between them. CDR3 size: 15 residues. The CDR3 DNA follows: TGTGCCAGCAGTGGGCCACGGGGGAGACTTGGGACCCAGTACTTC. The encoded protein is CASSGPRGRLGTQYF.

V is TRBV29-1 and J is TRBJ2-7, with 7 bases aligning to TRBD1. Germline V gene data show CDR1 as SQVTM and CDR2 as ANQGSEA. Losses at the gene ends were 6 bases for V and 6 bases for J; bases not matched to a gene: 5. The CDR3 is 11 residues long. The CDR3 DNA reads TGCAGCGTGATGACAGGGCCCGAGCAGTACTTC. It specifies CSVMTGPEQYF.

This clonotype was counted a few times. The chain links TRBV15 to TRBJ1-1; D remains ambiguous. V was pared by 0 bases and J by 0 bases, with 5 bases between. CDR3 length: 14 amino acids. Germline loops: CDR1 LNHNV, CDR2 YYDKDF (reference sequence). The CDR3 DNA reads as TGTGCCACCAGCAGAGATCTCCTGAACACTGAAGCTTTCTTT. It translates to CATSRDLLNTEAFF.

This clonotype was seen a few times. The chain joins TRBV28 to TRBJ2-2; the D gene is possibly TRBD1 (6 bases). The germline V gene encodes CDR1 MDHEN and CDR2 SYDVKM. The CDR3 is 17 residues long. The V and J ends lost 7 bases and 2 bases respectively, with 20 bases between them. This CDR3 is CASTLWARQANTGELFF. The CDR3 DNA reads as TGTGCCAGCACTCTTTGGGCCCGACAGGCAAACACCGGGGAGCTGTTTTTT.

This clonotype was seen more than once but under ten times. V gene TRBV4-1 combines with J gene TRBJ1-6; no definite D call. Germline CDR1 is MGHRA and CDR2 is YSYEKL. Trimming took off 3 bases at V and 0 bases at J, with 12 bases between the two ends. The CDR3 totals 17 residues. CDR3: CASSQSSVSSYNSPLHF. For the CDR3, the DNA is TGCGCCAGCAGCCAGTCTTCAGTAAGCTCCTATAATTCACCCCTCCACTTT.